The clone carrying this T cell receptor beta chain was seen more than once but under ten times. The antigen is unknown. Regarding the study as a whole: Tumor Treg TCRs overlapped most with tumor naive CD4+ cells. The larger-cohort validation was restricted to a single TCR beta V-J rearrangement rather than whole repertoires.

The sorted Tregs were CD4+CD25+CD127-/low cells. After removal of 4 bases from V and 5 bases from J, the junction contained 8 bases not matched to a gene. Germline CDR1 and CDR2: SQVTM and ANQGSEA. This CDR3 has 14 amino acids. Full-length variable regions came from constant-region reverse primers plus semi-nested Nested Universal Primer A PCR. TCRdb re-called the 5' RACE reads through MiXCR, storing one row per CDR3 protein. The sample lists some 9,000 distinct CDR3 sequences, 40% to 50% seen once, with about 3% in the top ten. This chain links TRBV29-1 with TRBJ2-3; 8 bases align to TRBD2. The clonotype was recovered from a female donor with breast cancer. Sequencing was performed on Tregs sorted from a lymph node. The CDR3: CSVVWREDGDTQYF. In nucleotides, the CDR3 is TGCAGCGTTGTTTGGCGGGAGGATGGAGATACGCAGTATTTT.